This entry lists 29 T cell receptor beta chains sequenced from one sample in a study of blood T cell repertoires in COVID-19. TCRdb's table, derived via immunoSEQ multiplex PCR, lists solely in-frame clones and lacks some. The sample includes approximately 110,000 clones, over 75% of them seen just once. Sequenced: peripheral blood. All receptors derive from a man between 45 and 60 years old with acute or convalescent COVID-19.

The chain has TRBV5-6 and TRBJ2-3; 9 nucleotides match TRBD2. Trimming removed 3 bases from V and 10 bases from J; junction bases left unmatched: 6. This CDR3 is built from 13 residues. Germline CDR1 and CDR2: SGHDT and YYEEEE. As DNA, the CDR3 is TGTGCCAGCAGCTGGCTTGGCGGGGGGGCGCAGTATTTT. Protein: CASSWLGGGAQYF.

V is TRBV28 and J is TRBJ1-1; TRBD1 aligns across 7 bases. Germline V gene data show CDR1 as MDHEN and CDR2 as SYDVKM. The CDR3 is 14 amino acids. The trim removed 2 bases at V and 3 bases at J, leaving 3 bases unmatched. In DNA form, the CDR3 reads TGTGCCAGCAGTTTAATCGACAGGGACACTGAAGCTTTCTTT. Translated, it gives CASSLIDRDTEAFF. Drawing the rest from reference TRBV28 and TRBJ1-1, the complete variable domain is DVKVTQSSRYLVKRTGEKVFLECVQDMDHENMFWYRQDPGLGLRLIYFSYDVKMKEKGDIPEGYSVSREKKERFSLILESASTNQTSMYLCASSLIDRDTEAFFGQGTRLTVV.

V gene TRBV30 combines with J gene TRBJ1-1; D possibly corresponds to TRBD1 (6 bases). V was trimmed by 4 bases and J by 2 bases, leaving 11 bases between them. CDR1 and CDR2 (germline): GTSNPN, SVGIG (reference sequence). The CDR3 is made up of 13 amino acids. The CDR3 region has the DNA TGTGCCTGGAATTTGGACAGCAACACTGAAGCTTTCTTT. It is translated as CAWNLDSNTEAFF. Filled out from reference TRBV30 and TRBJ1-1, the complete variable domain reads SQTIHQWPATLVQPVGSPLSLECTVEGTSNPNLYWYRQAAGRGLQLLFYSVGIGQISSEVPQNLSASRPQDRQFILSSKKLLLSDSGFYLCAWNLDSNTEAFFGQGTRLTVV.

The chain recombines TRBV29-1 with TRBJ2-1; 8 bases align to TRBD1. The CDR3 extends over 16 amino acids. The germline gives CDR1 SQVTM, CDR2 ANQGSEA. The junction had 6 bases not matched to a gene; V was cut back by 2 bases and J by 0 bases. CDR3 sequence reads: CSVERDRGSSYNEQFF. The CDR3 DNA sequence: TGCAGCGTTGAACGCGACAGGGGCAGCTCCTACAATGAGCAGTTCTTC.

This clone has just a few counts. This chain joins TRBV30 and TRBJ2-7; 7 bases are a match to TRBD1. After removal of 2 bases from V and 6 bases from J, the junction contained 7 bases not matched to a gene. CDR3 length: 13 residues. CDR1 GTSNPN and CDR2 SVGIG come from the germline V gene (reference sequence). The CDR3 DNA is TGTGCCTGGAGTTTAGGGGGCCCCATCGAGCAGTACTTC. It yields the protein CAWSLGGPIEQYF.

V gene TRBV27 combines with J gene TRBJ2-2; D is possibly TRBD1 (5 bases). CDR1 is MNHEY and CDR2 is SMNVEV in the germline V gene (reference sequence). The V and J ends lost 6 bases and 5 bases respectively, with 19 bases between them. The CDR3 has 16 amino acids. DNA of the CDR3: TGTGCCAGCAGCCACCCCCCAGCAGGGAATACCGGGGAGCTGTTTTTT. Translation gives CASSHPPAGNTGELFF.

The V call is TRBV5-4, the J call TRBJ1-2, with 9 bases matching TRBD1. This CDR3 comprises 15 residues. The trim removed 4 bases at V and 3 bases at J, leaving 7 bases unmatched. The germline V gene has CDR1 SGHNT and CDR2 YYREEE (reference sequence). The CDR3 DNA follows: TGTGCCAGCAGCACAAAACAGGGGGCGGACTATGGCTACACCTTC. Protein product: CASSTKQGADYGYTF.

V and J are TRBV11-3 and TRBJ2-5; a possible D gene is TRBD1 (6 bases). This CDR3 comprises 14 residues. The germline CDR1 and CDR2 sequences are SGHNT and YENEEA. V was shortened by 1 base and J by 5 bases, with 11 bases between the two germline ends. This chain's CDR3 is CASSLGHRGETQYF. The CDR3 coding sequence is TGTGCCAGCAGCTTAGGGCATAGGGGGGAGACCCAGTACTTC. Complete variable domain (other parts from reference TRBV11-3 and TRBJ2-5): EAGVVQSPRYKIIEKKQPVAFWCNPISGHNTLYWYLQNLGQGPELLIRYENEEAVDDSQLPKDRFSAERLKGVDSTLKIQPAELGDSAVYLCASSLGHRGETQYFGPGTRLLVL.

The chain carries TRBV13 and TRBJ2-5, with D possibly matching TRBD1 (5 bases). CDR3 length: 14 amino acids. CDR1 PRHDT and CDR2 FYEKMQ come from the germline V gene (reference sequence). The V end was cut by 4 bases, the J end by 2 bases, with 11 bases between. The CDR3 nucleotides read TGTGCCAGCAGCTCATCGACAGTACAAGAGACCCAGTACTTC. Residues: CASSSSTVQETQYF.

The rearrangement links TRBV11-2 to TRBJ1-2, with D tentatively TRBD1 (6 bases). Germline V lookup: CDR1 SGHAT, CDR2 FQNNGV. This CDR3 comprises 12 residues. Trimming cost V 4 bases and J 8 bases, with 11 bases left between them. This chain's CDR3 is CASSSEGGGYTF. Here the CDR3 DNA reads TGTGCCAGCAGCTCGGAAGGGGGAGGCTACACCTTC.

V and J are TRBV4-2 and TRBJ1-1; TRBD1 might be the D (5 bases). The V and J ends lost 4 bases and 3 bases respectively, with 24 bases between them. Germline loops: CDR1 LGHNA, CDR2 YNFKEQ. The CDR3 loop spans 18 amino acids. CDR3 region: CASSLSVGARDMYTEAFF. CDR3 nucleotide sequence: TGTGCCAGCAGCCTGAGTGTTGGGGCAAGGGATATGTACACTGAAGCTTTCTTT.

The CDR3 spells CASSDSWGLEQFF. The CDR3 DNA follows: TGTGCCAGCAGTGATTCGTGGGGGCTTGAGCAGTTCTTC. The chain combines TRBV2 with TRBJ2-1; weak D call: TRBD1 (6 bases). Germline CDR1 is SNHLY and CDR2 is FYNNEI. There are 13 residues in the CDR3. V was cut by 3 bases and J by 9 bases, with 12 bases left in between.

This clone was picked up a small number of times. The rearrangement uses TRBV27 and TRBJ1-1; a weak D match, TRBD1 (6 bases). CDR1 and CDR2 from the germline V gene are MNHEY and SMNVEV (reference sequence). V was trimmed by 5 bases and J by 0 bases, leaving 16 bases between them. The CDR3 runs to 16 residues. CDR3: CASSVSPGQMNTEAFF. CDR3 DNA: TGTGCCAGCAGTGTGTCGCCGGGACAAATGAACACTGAAGCTTTCTTT.

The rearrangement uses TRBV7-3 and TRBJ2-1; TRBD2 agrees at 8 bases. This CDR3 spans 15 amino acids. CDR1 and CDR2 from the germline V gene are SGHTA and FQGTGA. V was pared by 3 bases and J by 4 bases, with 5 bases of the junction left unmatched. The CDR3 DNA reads TGTGCCAGCAGCTTTTCCGGGGGGGAGTACAATGAGCAGTTCTTC. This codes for CASSFSGGEYNEQFF.

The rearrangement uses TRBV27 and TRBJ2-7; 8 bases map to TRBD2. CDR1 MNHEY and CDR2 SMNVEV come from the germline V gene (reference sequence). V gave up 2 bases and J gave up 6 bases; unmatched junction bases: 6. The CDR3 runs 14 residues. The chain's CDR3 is CASSLTGGPTEQYF. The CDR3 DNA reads TGTGCCAGCAGTTTAACGGGAGGGCCCACCGAGCAGTACTTC.

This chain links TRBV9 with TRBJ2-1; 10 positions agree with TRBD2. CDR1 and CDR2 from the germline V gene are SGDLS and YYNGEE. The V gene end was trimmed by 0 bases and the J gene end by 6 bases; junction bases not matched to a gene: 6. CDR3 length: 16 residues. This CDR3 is CASSVGRTSGVNEQFF. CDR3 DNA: TGTGCCAGCAGCGTAGGTAGGACTAGCGGCGTCAATGAGCAGTTCTTC.

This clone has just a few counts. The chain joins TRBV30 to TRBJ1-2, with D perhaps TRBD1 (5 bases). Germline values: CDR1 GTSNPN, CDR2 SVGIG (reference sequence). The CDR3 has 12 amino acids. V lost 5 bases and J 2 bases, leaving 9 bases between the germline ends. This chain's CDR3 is CAWQGGNYGYTF. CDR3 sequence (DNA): TGTGCCTGGCAGGGAGGGAACTATGGCTACACCTTC.

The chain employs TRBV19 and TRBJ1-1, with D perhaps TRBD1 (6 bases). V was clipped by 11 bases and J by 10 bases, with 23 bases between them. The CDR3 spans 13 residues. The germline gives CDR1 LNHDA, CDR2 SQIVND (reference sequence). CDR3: CASSIIGGLGAFF. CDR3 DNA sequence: TGTGCCTCCAGTATCATTGGGGGCCTCGGAGCTTTCTTT. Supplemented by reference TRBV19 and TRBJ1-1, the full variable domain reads DGGITQSPKYLFRKEGQNVTLSCEQNLNHDAMYWYRQDPGQGLRLIYYSQIVNDFQKGDIAEGYSVSREKKESFPLTVTSAQKNPTAFYLCASSIIGGLGAFFGQGTRLTVV.

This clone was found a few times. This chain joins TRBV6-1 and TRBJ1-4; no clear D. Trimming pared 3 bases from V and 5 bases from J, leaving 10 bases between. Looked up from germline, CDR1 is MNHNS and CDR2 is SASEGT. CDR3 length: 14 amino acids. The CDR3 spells CASSDPRGNEKLFF. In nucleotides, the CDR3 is TGTGCCAGCAGTGACCCGAGAGGGAATGAAAAACTGTTTTTT.

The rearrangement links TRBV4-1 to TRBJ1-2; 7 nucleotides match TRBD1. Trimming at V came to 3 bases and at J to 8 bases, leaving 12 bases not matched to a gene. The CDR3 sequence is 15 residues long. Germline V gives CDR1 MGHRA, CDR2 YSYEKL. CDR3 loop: CASSQGGQQMGGYTF. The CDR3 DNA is TGCGCCAGCAGCCAGGGGGGACAGCAGATGGGCGGCTACACCTTC.

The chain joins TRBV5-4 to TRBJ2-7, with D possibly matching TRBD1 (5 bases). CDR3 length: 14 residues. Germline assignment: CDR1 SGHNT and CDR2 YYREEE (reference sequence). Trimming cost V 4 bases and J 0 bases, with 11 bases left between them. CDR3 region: CASSRTPSSYEQYF. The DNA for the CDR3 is TGTGCCAGCAGCCGGACACCAAGCTCCTACGAGCAGTACTTC. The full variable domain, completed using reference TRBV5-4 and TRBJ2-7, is ETGVTQSPTHLIKTRGQQVTLRCSSQSGHNTVSWYQQALGQGPQFIFQYYREEENGRGNFPPRFSGLQFPNYSSELNVNALELDDSALYLCASSRTPSSYEQYFGPGTRLTVT.

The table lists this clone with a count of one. CDR3 protein: CAWRLAGANEQFF. In nucleotides, the CDR3 is TGTGCCTGGAGGCTAGCGGGGGCGAATGAGCAGTTCTTC. The chain employs TRBV30 and TRBJ2-1; TRBD2 matches at 10 bases. Germline CDR1 is GTSNPN and CDR2 is SVGIG (reference sequence). The CDR3 consists of 13 residues. The trim removed 3 bases at V and 7 bases at J, leaving 3 bases unmatched.

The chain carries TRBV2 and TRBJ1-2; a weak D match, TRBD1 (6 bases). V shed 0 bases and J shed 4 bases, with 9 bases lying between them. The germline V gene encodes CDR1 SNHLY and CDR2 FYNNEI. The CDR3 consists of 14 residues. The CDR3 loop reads CASSEATGRYGYTF. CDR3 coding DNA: TGTGCCAGCAGTGAAGCTACAGGGCGCTATGGCTACACCTTC. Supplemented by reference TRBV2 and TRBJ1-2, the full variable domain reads EPEVTQTPSHQVTQMGQEVILRCVPISNHLYFYWYRQILGQKVEFLVSFYNNEISEKSEIFDDQFSVERPDGSNFTLKIRSTKLEDSAMYFCASSEATGRYGYTFGSGTRLTVV.

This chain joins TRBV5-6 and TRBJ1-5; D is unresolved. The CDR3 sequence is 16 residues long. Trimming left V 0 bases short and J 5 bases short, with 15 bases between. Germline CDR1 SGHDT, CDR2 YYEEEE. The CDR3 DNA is TGTGCCAGCAGCTTGGGGGCAGCGGCTCTCGATCAGCCCCAGCATTTT. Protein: CASSLGAAALDQPQHF.

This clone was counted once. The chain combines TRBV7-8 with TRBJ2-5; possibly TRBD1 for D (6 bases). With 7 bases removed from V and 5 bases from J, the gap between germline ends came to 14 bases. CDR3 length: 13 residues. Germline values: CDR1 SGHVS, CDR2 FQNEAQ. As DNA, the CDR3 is TGTGCCAGCACCGCCGGGCAGGGGGAGACCCAGTACTTC. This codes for CASTAGQGETQYF.

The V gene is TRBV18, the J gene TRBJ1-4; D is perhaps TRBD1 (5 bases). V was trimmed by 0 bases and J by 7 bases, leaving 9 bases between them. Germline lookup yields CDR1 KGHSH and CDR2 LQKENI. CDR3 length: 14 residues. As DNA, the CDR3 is TGTGCCAGCTCACCACCTAGCAGGGCTGAAAAACTGTTTTTT. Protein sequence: CASSPPSRAEKLFF.

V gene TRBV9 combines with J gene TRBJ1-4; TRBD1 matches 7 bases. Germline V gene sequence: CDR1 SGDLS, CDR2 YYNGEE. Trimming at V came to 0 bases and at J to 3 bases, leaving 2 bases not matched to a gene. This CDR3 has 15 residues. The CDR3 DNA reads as TGTGCCAGCAGCGTAGCAGGGGGAGCTAATGAAAAACTGTTTTTT. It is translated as CASSVAGGANEKLFF.

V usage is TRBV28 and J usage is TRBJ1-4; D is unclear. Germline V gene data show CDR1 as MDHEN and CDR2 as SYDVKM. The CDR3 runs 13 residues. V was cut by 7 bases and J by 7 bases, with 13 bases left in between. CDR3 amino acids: CASIKAVGEKLFF. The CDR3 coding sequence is TGTGCCAGCATTAAGGCGGTGGGTGAAAAACTGTTTTTT.

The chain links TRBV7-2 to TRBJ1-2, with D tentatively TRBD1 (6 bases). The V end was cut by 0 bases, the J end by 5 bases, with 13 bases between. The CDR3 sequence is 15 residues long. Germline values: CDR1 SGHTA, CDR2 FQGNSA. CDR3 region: CASSLAAGAGYGYTF. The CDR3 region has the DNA TGTGCCAGCAGCTTAGCCGCAGGGGCAGGGTATGGCTACACCTTC.